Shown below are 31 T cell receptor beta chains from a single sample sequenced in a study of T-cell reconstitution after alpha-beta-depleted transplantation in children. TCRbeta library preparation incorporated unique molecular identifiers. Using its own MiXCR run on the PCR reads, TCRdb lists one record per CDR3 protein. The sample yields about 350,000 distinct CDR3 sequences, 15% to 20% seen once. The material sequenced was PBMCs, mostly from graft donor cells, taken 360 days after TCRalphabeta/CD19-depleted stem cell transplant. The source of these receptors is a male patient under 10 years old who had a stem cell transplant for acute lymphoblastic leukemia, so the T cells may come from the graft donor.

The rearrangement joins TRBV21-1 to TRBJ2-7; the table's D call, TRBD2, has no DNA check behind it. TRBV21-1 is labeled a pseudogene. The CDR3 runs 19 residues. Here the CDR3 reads CASSKASVVTSASSYEQYF. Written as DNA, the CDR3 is TGTGCCAGCAGCAAAGCCTCCGTGGTGACTAGCGCGAGCTCCTACGAGCAGTACTTC.

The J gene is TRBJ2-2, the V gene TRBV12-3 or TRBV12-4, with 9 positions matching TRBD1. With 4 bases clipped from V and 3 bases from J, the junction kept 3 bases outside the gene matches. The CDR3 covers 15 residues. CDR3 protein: CASSYRGHYTGELFF. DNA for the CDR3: TGTGCCAGCAGTTACAGGGGGCATTACACCGGGGAGCTGTTTTTT.

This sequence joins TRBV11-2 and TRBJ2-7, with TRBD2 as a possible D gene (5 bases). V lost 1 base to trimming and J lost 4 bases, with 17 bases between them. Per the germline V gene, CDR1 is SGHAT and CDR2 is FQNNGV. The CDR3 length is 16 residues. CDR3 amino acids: CASSLGFVGRGYEQYF. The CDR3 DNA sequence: TGTGCCAGCAGCTTAGGATTCGTCGGCCGAGGGTACGAGCAGTACTTC.

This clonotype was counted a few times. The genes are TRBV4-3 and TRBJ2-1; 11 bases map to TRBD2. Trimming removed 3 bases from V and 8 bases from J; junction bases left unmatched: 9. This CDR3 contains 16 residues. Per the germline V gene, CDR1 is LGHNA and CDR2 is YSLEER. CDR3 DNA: TGCGCCAGCAGCCACCATCTAGCGGGAGGAGACTATGAGCAGTTCTTC. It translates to CASSHHLAGGDYEQFF.

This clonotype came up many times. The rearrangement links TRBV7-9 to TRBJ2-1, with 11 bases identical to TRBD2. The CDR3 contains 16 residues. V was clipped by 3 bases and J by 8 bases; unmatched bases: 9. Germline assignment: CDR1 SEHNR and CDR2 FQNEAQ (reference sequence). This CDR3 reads CASSFSTSGTSHEQFF. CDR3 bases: TGTGCCAGCAGCTTTTCGACTAGCGGGACCTCTCATGAGCAGTTCTTC.

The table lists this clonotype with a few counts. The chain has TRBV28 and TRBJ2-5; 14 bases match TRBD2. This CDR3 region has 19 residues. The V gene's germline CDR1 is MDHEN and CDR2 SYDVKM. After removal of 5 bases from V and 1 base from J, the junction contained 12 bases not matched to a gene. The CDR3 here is CASSPSLGLAGGPQETQYF. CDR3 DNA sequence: TGTGCCAGCAGTCCCTCACTCGGACTAGCGGGAGGACCCCAAGAGACCCAGTACTTC.

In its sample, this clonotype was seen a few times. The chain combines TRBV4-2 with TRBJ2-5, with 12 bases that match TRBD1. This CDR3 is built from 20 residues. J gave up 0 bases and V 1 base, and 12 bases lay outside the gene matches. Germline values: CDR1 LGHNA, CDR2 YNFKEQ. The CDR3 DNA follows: TGTGCCAGCAGCCAAGGGCGTCCCGGGACAGGGGGCTTGTACCAAGAGACCCAGTACTTC. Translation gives CASSQGRPGTGGLYQETQYF.

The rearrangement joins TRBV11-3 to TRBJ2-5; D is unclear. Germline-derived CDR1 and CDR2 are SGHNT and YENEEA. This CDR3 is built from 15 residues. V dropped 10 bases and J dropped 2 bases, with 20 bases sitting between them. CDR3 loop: CAIRNPPQRQETQYF. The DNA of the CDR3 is TGTGCCATCCGAAACCCACCACAGAGGCAAGAGACCCAGTACTTC.

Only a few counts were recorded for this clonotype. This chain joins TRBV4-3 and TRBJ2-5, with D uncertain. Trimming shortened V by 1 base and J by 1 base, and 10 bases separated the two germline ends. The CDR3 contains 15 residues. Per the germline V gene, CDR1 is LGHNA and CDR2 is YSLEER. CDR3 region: CASSQGSGAQETQYF. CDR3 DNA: TGCGCCAGCAGCCAAGGATCAGGAGCCCAAGAGACCCAGTACTTC.

The CDR3 DNA reads as TGTGCCAGCAGTTACGGCGGAAGCACAGATACGCAGTATTTT. Translation gives CASSYGGSTDTQYF. V usage is TRBV6-5 and J usage is TRBJ2-3; no firm D call. Trimming left V 2 bases short and J 0 bases short, with 6 bases between. The germline V gene has CDR1 MNHEY and CDR2 SVGAGI. The CDR3 extends over 14 amino acids.

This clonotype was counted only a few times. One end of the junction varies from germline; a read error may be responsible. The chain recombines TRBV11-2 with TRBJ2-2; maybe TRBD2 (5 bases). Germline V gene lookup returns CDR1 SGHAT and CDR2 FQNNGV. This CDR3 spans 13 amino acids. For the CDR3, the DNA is TGTGCCAGCAGCCTAGGAGGTGCCGCGCTAGTGATTTTT. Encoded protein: CASSLGGAALVIF.

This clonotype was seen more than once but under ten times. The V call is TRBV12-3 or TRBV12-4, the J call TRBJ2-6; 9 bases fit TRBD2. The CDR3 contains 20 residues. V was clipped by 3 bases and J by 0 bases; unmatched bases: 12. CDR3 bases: TGTGCCAGCAGTTTTTGGGTTGGAGCGGGAGGCATCTCTGGGGCCAACGTCCTGACTTTC. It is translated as CASSFWVGAGGISGANVLTF.

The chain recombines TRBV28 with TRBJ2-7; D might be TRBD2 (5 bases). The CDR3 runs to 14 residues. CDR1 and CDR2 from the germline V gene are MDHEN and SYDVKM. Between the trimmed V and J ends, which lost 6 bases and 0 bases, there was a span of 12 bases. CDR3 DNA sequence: TGTGCCAGCAGCCGGAGGCGCTTCTCCTACGAGCAGTACTTC. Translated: CASSRRRFSYEQYF.

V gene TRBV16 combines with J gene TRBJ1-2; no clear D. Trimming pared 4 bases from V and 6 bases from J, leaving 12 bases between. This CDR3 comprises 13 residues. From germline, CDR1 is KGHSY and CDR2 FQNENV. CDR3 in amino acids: CASSRPEKNGYTF. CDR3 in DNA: TGTGCCAGCAGCCGACCGGAGAAGAATGGCTACACCTTC.

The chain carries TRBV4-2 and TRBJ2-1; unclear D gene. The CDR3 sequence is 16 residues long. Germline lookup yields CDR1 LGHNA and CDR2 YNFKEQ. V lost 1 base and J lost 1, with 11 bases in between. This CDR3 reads CASSQGNYPSYNEQFF. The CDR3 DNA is TGTGCCAGCAGCCAAGGGAACTACCCTTCCTACAATGAGCAGTTCTTC.

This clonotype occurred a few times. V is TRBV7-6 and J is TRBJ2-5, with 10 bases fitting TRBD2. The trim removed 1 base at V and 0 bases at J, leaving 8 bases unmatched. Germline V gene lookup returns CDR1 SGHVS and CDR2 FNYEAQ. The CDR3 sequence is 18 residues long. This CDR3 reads CASSLDAGTSAYQETQYF. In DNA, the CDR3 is TGTGCCAGCAGCTTAGATGCCGGGACTAGCGCCTACCAAGAGACCCAGTACTTC.

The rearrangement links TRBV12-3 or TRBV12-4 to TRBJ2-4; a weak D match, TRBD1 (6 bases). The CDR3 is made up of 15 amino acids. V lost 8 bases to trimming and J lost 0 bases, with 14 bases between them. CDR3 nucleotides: TGTGCCAGCTGCCCAGGGGATCTAGCCAAAAACATTCAGTACTTC. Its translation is CASCPGDLAKNIQYF.

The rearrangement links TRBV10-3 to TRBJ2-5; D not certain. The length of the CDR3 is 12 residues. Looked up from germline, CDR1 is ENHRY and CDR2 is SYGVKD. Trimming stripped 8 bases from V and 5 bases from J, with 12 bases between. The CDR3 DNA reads TGTGCCATCCCCGGGCCTAGGGAGACCCAGTACTTC. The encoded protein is CAIPGPRETQYF.

The CDR3 reads CASSVGERSADTQYF. The CDR3 region has the DNA TGTGCCAGCAGCGTAGGTGAGCGGTCGGCAGATACGCAGTATTTT. The chain links TRBV9 to TRBJ2-3, with D possibly TRBD2 on 5 matching bases. The length of the CDR3 is 15 residues. The V end lost 0 bases, the J end lost 4 bases, and 12 bases lay between the germline ends. Germline CDR1 is SGDLS and CDR2 is YYNGEE.

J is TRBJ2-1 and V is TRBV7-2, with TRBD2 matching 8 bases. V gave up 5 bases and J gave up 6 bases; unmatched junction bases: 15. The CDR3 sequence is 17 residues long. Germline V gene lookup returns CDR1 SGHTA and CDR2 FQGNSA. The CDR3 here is CASSLRPVTSVSNEQFF. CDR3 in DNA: TGTGCCAGCAGCCTGAGGCCGGTGACTAGCGTAAGCAATGAGCAGTTCTTC.

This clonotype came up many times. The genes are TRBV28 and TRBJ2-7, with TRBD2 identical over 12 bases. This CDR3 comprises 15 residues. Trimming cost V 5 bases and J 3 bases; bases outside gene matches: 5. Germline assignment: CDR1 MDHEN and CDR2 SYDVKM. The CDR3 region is CASSPTSGRFYEQYF. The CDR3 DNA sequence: TGTGCCAGCAGTCCCACTAGCGGGAGGTTCTACGAGCAGTACTTC.

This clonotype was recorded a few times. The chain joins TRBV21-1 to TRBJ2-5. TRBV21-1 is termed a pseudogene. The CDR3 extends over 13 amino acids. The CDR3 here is CASSTPYQETQYF. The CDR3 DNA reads TGTGCCAGCAGCACCCCGTACCAAGAGACCCAGTACTTC.

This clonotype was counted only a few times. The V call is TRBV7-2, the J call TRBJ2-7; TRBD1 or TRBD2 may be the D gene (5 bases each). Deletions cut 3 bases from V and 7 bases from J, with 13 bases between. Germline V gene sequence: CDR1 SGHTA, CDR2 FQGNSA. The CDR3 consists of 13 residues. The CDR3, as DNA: TGTGCCAGCAGCTTGGGACCTTTCGGGGAGCAGTACTTC. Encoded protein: CASSLGPFGEQYF. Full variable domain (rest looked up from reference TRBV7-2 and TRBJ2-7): GAGVSQSPSNKVTEKGKDVELRCDPISGHTALYWYRQSLGQGLEFLIYFQGNSAPDKSGLPSDRFSAERTGGSVSTLTIQRTQQEDSAVYLCASSLGPFGEQYFGPGTRLTVT.

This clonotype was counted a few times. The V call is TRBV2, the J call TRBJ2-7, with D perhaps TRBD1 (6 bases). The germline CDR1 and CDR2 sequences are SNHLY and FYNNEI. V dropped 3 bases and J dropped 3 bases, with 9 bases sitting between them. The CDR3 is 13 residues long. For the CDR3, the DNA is TGTGCCAGCAGTGAGGGACATTTCTACGAGCAGTACTTC. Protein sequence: CASSEGHFYEQYF. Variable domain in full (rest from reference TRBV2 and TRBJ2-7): EPEVTQTPSHQVTQMGQEVILRCVPISNHLYFYWYRQILGQKVEFLVSFYNNEISEKSEIFDDQFSVERPDGSNFTLKIRSTKLEDSAMYFCASSEGHFYEQYFGPGTRLTVT.

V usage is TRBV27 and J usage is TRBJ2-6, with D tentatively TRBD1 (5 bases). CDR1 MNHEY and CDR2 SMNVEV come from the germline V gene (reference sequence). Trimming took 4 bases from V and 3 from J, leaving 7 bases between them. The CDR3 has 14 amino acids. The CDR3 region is CASSSRVGANVLTF. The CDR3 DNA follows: TGTGCCAGCAGTTCCAGGGTTGGGGCCAACGTCCTGACTTTC.

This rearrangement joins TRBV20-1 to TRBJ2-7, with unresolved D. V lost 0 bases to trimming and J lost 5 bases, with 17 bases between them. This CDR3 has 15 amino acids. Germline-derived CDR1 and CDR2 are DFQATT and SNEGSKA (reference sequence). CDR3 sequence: CSARDQSQALHEQYF. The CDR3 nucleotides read TGCAGTGCTAGAGATCAATCCCAAGCACTCCACGAGCAGTACTTC.

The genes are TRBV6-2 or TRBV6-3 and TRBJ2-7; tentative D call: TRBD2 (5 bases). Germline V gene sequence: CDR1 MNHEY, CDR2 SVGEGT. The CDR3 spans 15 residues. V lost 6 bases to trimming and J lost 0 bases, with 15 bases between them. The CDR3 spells CASRADLLSSYEQYF. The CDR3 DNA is TGTGCCAGCAGAGCGGACTTACTGAGCTCCTACGAGCAGTACTTC.

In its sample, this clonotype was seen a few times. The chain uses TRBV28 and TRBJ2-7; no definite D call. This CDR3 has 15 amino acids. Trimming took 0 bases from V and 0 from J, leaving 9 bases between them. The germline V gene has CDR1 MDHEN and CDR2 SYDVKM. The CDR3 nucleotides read TGTGCCAGCAGTTTATGGACGCCAGCCTCCTACGAGCAGTACTTC. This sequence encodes CASSLWTPASYEQYF.

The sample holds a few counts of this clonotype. For the CDR3, the DNA is TGTGCCAGCAGTCCCGATGGTTGGGACTACGGGGGCAATGAGCAGTTCTTC. Its protein is CASSPDGWDYGGNEQFF. This chain connects TRBV27 to TRBJ2-1, with 7 bases that match TRBD2. This CDR3 is built from 17 residues. The germline gives CDR1 MNHEY, CDR2 SMNVEV (reference sequence). The J segment lost 6 bases and the V segment lost 5 bases, leaving 16 bases of the junction unmatched.

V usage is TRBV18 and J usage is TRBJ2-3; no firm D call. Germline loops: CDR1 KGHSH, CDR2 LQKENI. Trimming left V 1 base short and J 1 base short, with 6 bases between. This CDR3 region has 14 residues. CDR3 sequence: CASSPRAGTDTQYF. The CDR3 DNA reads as TGTGCCAGCTCACCACGGGCCGGCACAGATACGCAGTATTTT.

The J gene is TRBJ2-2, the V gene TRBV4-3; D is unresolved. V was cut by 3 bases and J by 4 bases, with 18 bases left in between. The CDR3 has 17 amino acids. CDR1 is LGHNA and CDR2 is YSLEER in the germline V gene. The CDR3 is CASSHRLEPGVTGELFF. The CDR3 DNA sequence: TGCGCCAGCAGCCACCGATTGGAGCCAGGCGTCACCGGGGAGCTGTTTTTT.